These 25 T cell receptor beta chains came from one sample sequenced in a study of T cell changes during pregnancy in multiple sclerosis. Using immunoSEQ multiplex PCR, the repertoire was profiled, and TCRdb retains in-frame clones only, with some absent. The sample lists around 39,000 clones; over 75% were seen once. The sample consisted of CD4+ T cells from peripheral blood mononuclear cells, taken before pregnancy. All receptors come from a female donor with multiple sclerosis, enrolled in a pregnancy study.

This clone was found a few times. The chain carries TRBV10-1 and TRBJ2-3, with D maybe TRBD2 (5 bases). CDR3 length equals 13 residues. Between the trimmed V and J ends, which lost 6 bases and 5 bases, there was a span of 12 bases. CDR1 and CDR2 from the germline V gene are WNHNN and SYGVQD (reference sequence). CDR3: CASRENGGDTQYF. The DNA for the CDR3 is TGCGCCAGCAGGGAGAATGGAGGAGATACGCAGTATTTT.

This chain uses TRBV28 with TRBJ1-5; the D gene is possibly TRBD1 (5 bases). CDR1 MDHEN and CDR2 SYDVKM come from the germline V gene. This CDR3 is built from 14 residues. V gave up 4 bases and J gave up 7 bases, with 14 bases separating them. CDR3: CASSSGQAVQPQHF. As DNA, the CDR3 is TGTGCCAGCAGTTCAGGGCAAGCAGTGCAGCCCCAGCATTTT.

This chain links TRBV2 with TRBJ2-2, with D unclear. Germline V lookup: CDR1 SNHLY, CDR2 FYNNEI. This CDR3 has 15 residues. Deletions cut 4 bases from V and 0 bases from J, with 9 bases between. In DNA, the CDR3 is TGTGCCAGCAGTGTGGGCTTAACGAACACCGGGGAGCTGTTTTTT. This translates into CASSVGLTNTGELFF.

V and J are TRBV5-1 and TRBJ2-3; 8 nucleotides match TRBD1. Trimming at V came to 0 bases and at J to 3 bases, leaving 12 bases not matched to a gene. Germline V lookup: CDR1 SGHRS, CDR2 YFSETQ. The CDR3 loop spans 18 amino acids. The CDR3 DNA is TGCGCCAGCAGCTTGGGGCAGGGGGCGCAAGTCAGAACAGATACGCAGTATTTT. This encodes CASSLGQGAQVRTDTQYF.

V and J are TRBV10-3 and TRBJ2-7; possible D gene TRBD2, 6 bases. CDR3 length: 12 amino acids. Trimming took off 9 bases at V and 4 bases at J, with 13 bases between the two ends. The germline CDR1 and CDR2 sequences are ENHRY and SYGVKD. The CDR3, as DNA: TGTGCCATGGGGGGTAGCGTTTACGAGCAGTACTTC. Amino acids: CAMGGSVYEQYF.

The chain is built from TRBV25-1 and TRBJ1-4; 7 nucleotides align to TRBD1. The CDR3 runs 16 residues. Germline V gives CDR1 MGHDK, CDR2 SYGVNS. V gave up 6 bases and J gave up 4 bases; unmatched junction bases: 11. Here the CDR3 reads CASSLTWDSVNEKLFF. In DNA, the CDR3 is TGTGCCAGCAGCTTGACCTGGGACAGCGTTAATGAAAAACTGTTTTTT. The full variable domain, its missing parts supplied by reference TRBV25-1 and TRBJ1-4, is EADIYQTPRYLVIGTGKKITLECSQTMGHDKMYWYQQDPGMELHLIHYSYGVNSTEKGDLSSESTVSRIRTEHFPLTLESARPSHTSQYLCASSLTWDSVNEKLFFGSGTQLSVL.

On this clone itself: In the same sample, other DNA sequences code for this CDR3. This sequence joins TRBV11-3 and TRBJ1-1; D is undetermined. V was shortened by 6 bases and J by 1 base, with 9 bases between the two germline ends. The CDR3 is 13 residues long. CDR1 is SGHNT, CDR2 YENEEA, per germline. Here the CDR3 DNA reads TGTGCCAGCAGTCTCCGAGGGAACACTGAAGCTTTCTTT. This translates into CASSLRGNTEAFF. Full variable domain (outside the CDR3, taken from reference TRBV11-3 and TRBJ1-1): EAGVVQSPRYKIIEKKQPVAFWCNPISGHNTLYWYLQNLGQGPELLIRYENEEAVDDSQLPKDRFSAERLKGVDSTLKIQPAELGDSAVYLCASSLRGNTEAFFGQGTRLTVV.

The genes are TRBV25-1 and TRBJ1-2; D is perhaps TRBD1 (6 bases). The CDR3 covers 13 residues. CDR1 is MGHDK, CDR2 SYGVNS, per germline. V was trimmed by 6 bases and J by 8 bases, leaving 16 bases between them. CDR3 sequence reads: CASSRQEPLGYTF. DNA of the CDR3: TGTGCCAGCAGCAGACAGGAACCCCTGGGCTACACCTTC.

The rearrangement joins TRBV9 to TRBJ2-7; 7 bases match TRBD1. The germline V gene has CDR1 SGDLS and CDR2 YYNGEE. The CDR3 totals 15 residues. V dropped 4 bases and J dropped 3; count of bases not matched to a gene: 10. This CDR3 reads CASSPRTGGIYEQYF. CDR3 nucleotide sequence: TGTGCCAGCAGCCCCCGGACAGGCGGCATCTACGAGCAGTACTTC. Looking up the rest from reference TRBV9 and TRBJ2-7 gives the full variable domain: DSGVTQTPKHLITATGQRVTLRCSPRSGDLSVYWYQQSLDQGLQFLIQYYNGEERAKGNILERFSAQQFPDLHSELNLSSLELGDSALYFCASSPRTGGIYEQYFGPGTRLTVT.

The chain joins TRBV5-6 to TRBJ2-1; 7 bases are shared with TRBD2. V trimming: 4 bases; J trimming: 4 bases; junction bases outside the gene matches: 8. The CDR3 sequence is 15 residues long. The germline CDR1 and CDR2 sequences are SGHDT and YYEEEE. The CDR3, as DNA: TGTGCCAGCAGCCTCCGGGGGACTACATACAATGAGCAGTTCTTC. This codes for CASSLRGTTYNEQFF.

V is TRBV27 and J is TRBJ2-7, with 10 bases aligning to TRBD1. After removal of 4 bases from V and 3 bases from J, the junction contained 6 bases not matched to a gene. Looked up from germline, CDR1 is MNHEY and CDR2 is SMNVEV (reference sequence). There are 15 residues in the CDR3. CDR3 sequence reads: CASSSMGQGIYEQYF. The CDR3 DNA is TGTGCCAGCAGTTCGATGGGACAGGGGATCTACGAGCAGTACTTC.

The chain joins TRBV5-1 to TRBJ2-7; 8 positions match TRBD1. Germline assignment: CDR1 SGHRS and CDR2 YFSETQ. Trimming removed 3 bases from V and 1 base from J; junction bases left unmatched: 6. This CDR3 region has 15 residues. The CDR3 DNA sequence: TGCGCCAGCAGCTGGGGGGACAGGACTTCCTACGAGCAGTACTTC. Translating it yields CASSWGDRTSYEQYF.

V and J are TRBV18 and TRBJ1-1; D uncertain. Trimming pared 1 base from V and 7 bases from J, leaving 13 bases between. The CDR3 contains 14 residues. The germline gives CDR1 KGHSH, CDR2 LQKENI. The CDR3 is CASSPRVHEGEAFF. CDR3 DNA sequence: TGTGCCAGCTCACCACGGGTACATGAGGGTGAAGCTTTCTTT.

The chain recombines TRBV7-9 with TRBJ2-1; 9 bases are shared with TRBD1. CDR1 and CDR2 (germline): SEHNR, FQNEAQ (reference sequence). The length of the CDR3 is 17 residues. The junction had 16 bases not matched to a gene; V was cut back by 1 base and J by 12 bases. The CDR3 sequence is CASSLGGAPGQGIGQFF. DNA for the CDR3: TGTGCCAGCAGCTTAGGAGGAGCGCCGGGACAGGGCATCGGGCAGTTCTTC.

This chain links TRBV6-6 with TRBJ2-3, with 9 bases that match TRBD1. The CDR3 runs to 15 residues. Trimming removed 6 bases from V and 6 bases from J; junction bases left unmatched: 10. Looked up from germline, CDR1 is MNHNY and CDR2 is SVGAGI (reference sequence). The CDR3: CASRERTGVLDTQYF. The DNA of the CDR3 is TGTGCCAGCAGGGAAAGGACAGGGGTACTCGATACGCAGTATTTT.

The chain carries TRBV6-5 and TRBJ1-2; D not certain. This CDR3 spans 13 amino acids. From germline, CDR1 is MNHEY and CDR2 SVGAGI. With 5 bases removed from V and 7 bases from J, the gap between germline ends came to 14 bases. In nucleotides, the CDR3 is TGTGCCAGCAGTCCGACGGCCGAGGGTGGCTACACCTTC. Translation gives CASSPTAEGGYTF.

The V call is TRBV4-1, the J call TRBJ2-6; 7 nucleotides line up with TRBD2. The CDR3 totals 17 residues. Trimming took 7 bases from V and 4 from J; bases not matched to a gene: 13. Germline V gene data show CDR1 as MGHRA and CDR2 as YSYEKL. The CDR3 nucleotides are TGCGCCAGCAACCCGTGGGGGGGGATGGAAGGGGCCAACGTCCTGACTTTC. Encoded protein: CASNPWGGMEGANVLTF.

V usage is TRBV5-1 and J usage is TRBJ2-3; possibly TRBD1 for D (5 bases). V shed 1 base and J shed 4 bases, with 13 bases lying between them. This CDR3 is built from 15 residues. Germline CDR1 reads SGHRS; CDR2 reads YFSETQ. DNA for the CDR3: TGCGCCAGCAGCTTGTCGGCTGAAGGGGCAGATACGCAGTATTTT. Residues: CASSLSAEGADTQYF.

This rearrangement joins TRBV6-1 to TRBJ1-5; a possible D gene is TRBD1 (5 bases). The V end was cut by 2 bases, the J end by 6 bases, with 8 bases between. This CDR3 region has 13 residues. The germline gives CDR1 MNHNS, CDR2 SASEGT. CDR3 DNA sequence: TGTGCCAGCAGTGAACAGGGAAGTCAGCCCCAGCATTTT. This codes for CASSEQGSQPQHF.

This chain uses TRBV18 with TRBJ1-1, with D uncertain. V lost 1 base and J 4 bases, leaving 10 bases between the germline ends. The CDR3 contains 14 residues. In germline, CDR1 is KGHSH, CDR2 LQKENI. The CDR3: CASSPRGGRTEAFF. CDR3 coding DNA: TGTGCCAGCTCACCACGGGGAGGTCGCACTGAAGCTTTCTTT.

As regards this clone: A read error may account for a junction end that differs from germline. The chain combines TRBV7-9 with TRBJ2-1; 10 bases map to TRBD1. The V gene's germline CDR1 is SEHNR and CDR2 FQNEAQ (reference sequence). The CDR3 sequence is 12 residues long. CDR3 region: CASSKEDRGGVF. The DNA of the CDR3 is TGTGCCAGCAGCAAGGAGGACAGGGGGGGGGTCTTC.

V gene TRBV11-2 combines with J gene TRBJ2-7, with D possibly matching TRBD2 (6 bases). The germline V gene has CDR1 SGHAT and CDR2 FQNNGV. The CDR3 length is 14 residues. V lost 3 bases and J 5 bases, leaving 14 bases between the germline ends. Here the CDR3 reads CASSFAGGKDEQYF. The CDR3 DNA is TGTGCCAGCAGCTTTGCAGGAGGGAAGGACGAGCAGTACTTC.

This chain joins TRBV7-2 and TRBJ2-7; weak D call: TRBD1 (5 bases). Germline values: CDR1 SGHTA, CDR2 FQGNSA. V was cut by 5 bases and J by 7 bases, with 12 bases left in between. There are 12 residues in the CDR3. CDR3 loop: CASSLQRGEQYF. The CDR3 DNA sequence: TGTGCCAGCAGCCTCCAAAGGGGTGAGCAGTACTTC.

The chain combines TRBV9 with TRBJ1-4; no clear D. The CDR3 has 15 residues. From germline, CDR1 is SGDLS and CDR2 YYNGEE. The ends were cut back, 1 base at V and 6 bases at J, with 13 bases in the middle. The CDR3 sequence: CASSVSGHYDEKLFF. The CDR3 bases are TGTGCCAGCAGCGTATCTGGTCACTACGATGAAAAACTGTTTTTT.

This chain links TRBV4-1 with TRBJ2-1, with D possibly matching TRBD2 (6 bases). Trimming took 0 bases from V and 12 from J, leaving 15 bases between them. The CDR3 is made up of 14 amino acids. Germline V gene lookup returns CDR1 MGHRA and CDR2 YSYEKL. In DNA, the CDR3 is TGCGCCAGCAGCCAAGACCGGGACTGGTTAGGGCAGTTCTTC. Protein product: CASSQDRDWLGQFF.